A selection of T cell receptor beta chains follows, all from one sample in a study of beta chain features in type 1 diabetes. This table comes from immunoSEQ multiplex PCR, and its TCRdb copy is limited to in-frame clones, with some not included. The repertoire has 240,000 or so clones, around 68% of them found once; the top ten carry roughly 0.048%. The sequenced material came from naive CD4+ T cells from blood. The receptors come from a man aged 30 to 45 in good health. Each CDR3 is given with its conserved first and last residue. Fields, in order: D gene, clone size, V gene, J gene, CDR3 DNA, CDR3 protein. The D gene is left open where the match is weak. Only part of the rows carry a size: once, few, many, or a class if the clone is expanded.

>-|-|TRBV4-2|TRBJ2-3
TGTGCCAGCAGCCCGGCGGACTCCGGAGATACGCAGTATTTT
CASSPADSGDTQYF
>-|-|TRBV27|TRBJ2-1
TGTGCCAGCAGCTCACTCGGGAGTAAATCCTACAATGAGCAGTTCTTC
CASSSLGSKSYNEQFF
>-|few|TRBV2|TRBJ2-5
TGTGCCAGCACGACAGGAGGAGAGACCCAGTACTTC
CASTTGGETQYF
>TRBD1|-|TRBV29-1|TRBJ2-7
TGCAGCGTCCGAGGACAGGAGATTCTTGAGCAGTACTTC
CSVRGQEILEQYF
>-|-|TRBV29-1|TRBJ2-7
TGCAGCGCCTGGAAAGCAGAAACACAGGACGAGCAGTACTTC
CSAWKAETQDEQYF
>-|few|TRBV28|TRBJ2-5
TGTGCCAGCAGTCCTTCGGCCGGGGGGACCCAGTACTTC
CASSPSAGGTQYF
>TRBD1|-|TRBV6-1|TRBJ2-3
TGTGCCAGCAGTGCCCGGGACAGGGGGCGTATAGATACGCAGTATTTT
CASSARDRGRIDTQYF
>TRBD1|few|TRBV29-1|TRBJ2-4
TGCAGCGTCGAGAGGGACAGCAATAGTTTTCAGTACTTC
CSVERDSNSFQYF
>-|-|TRBV5-1|TRBJ2-1
TGCGCCAGCAGCTTGGCCCTAAATCCCTACAATGAGCAGTTCTTC
CASSLALNPYNEQFF
>-|-|TRBV2|TRBJ2-1
TGTGCCAGCAGCTTGAGTCGTGAGCAGTTCTTC
CASSLSREQFF
>-|-|TRBV7-2|TRBJ2-7
TGTGCCAGCACCCAAGGGGTAGGACCGACCTACGAGCAGTACTTC
CASTQGVGPTYEQYF
>TRBD2|-|TRBV25-1|TRBJ2-1
TGTGCCAGCAGTGAGCGGGGGGGCAGAAAGAACAATGAGCAGTTCTTC
CASSERGGRKNNEQFF
>-|-|TRBV19|TRBJ2-7
TGTGCCAGTAGTGCCCAGTCGACCTACGAGCAGTACTTC
CASSAQSTYEQYF
>-|-|TRBV27|TRBJ2-7
TGTGCCAGCAGTTTCAGCTCGAGCTCCTACGAGCAGTACTTC
CASSFSSSSYEQYF
>TRBD1|-|TRBV27|TRBJ2-7
TGTGCCAGCAGGCAGACAGGGGTAACCTACGAGCAGTACTTC
CASRQTGVTYEQYF
>-|-|TRBV11-2|TRBJ2-5
TGTGCCAGCAGCTTGGGGCCGGGGAACCCCCAAGAGACCCAGTACTTC
CASSLGPGNPQETQYF
>-|few|TRBV29-1|TRBJ2-6
TGCAGCGTTGCCCTTTTCCGGTGGGGCTCTGGGGCCAACGTCCTGACTTTC
CSVALFRWGSGANVLTF
>-|once|TRBV7-2|TRBJ2-5
TGTGCCAGCAGCCCCTTCAGGGGAGAGACCCAGTACTTC
CASSPFRGETQYF
>TRBD1|few|TRBV30|TRBJ1-6
TGTGCCTGGAGTCCAAGACAGGGTTATAATTCACCCCTCCACTTT
CAWSPRQGYNSPLHF
>-|-|TRBV7-2|TRBJ2-3
TGTGCCAGCAGCTTGGGACTTAACACAGATACGCAGTATTTT
CASSLGLNTDTQYF
>TRBD2|few|TRBV10-3|TRBJ2-1
TGTGCCATCAGTGAAATGGGACTAGCGGGAAGCAATGAGCAGTTCTTC
CAISEMGLAGSNEQFF
>-|-|TRBV30|TRBJ2-5
TGTGCCTGGAGTCCCCGGCGGCAAGAGACCCAGTACTTC
CAWSPRRQETQYF
>-|-|TRBV7-2|TRBJ1-2
TGTGCCAGCAGCTTAGTGGGAAACTATGGCTACACCTTC
CASSLVGNYGYTF
>TRBD2|-|TRBV30|TRBJ2-3
TGTGCCTGGAGCTATGGACTAGCGGGGGGCCCAGATACGCAGTATTTT
CAWSYGLAGGPDTQYF
>TRBD2|-|TRBV10-3|TRBJ2-1
TGTGCCATCAGTGAGCAGGGAGCGGGGCCCTACAATGAGCAGTTCTTC
CAISEQGAGPYNEQFF
>TRBD1|-|TRBV28|TRBJ2-6
TGTGCCAGCAGTCCACAGGGGGCTGGGGCCAACGTCCTGACTTTC
CASSPQGAGANVLTF
>TRBD1|once|TRBV2|TRBJ2-3
TGTGCCAGCAGTGAAGATGGACAGGGAACAGATACGCAGTATTTT
CASSEDGQGTDTQYF
>TRBD2|-|TRBV7-9|TRBJ2-7
TGTGCCAGCAGCTTAGGGACTAGCCCGGGGGAGCAGTACTTC
CASSLGTSPGEQYF
>-|-|TRBV30|TRBJ1-1
TGTGCCTGGAGTGTACTAGGGAACACTGAAGCTTTCTTT
CAWSVLGNTEAFF
>-|few|TRBV7-2|TRBJ2-1
TGTGCCAGCAGCTTGAATAGCTACAATGAGCAGTTCTTC
CASSLNSYNEQFF
>TRBD1|-|TRBV7-9|TRBJ1-4
TGTGCCAGCAGCTTAGCCGCGGGCAGGGGGCATGGTAATGAAAAACTGTTTTTT
CASSLAAGRGHGNEKLFF
>-|-|TRBV7-2|TRBJ2-5
TGTGCCAGCAGCCAACAAGAGACCCAGTACTTC
CASSQQETQYF
>-|-|TRBV10-3|TRBJ2-7
TGTGCCATCAGTGAGTCGATAGGCCAAAGTATCGAGCAGTACTTC
CAISESIGQSIEQYF
>-|-|TRBV30|TRBJ1-1
TGTGCCTGGAGCGCCGGGAGCATTCGGAGAATCGACTTTCGGCTAGCTTTCTTT
CAWSAGSIRRIDFRLAFF
>-|-|TRBV29-1|TRBJ2-2
TGCAGCGTACGCCGGGACACCCACACCGGGGAGCTGTTTTTT
CSVRRDTHTGELFF
>-|-|TRBV7-2|TRBJ2-1
TGTGCCAGCAGCTTGCGGGCTTACTCCTACAATGAGCAGTTCTTC
CASSLRAYSYNEQFF
>-|-|TRBV7-9|TRBJ2-1
TGTGCCAGCAGCCCACCCGGGCTAGCCGGCAATGAGCAGTTCTTC
CASSPPGLAGNEQFF
>-|-|TRBV30|TRBJ1-2
TGTGCCTGGAGTGTAGAAAGAGTTGGAGGCTACACCTTC
CAWSVERVGGYTF
>-|once|TRBV25-1|TRBJ1-2
TGTGCCAGCAGTGACCGGGGCGCGACGGGCCAATATGGCTACACCTTC
CASSDRGATGQYGYTF
>TRBD1|-|TRBV30|TRBJ1-6
TGTGCCTGGAGCCGAGCCGGGACAGGGGAATCACCCCTCCACTTT
CAWSRAGTGESPLHF
>TRBD1|few|TRBV29-1|TRBJ2-2
TGCAGCGCGGCAGGGGGCCCCAACACCGGGGAGCTGTTTTTT
CSAAGGPNTGELFF
>-|once|TRBV4-3|TRBJ2-7
TGCGCCAGCAGCCCCGGAGGGAGTGCAGGCACCATCCGGTACTTC
CASSPGGSAGTIRYF
>TRBD1|-|TRBV30|TRBJ1-2
TGTGCGACTCACAGGGGTAACGTCGCGGGCTACACCTTC
CATHRGNVAGYTF
>TRBD2|once|TRBV7-9|TRBJ2-5
TGTGCCAGCAGCCTCAGTGGGACTAGGGAAGAGACCCAGTACTTC
CASSLSGTREETQYF
>TRBD2|-|TRBV10-1|TRBJ2-5
TGCGCCAGCAGTGCAGTAGCGGGAGGAGGAGAGACCCAGTACTTC
CASSAVAGGGETQYF
>TRBD1|few|TRBV29-1|TRBJ1-2
TGCAGCGTGACTCTGGACAGGACACTCTACACCTTC
CSVTLDRTLYTF
>-|few|TRBV14|TRBJ2-6
TGTGCCAGCAGCCAAGATAAGAGCTCTGGGGCCAACGTCCTGACTTTC
CASSQDKSSGANVLTF
>-|-|TRBV30|TRBJ2-1
TGTGCCTGGAGTCCATCCGCTCATCGCAATGAGCAGTTCTTC
CAWSPSAHRNEQFF
>-|-|TRBV25-1|TRBJ2-7
TGTGCCAGCAGTGAAGTCATGTGCTCCTACGAGCAGTACTTC
CASSEVMCSYEQYF
>-|-|TRBV7-2|TRBJ2-7
TGTGCCAGCAGCACCCAGGGGGGGGCCTACGAGCAGTACTTC
CASSTQGGAYEQYF
>-|-|TRBV2|TRBJ2-6
TGTGCCAGCAGTGATATCTACTCTGGGGCCAACGTCCTGACTTTC
CASSDIYSGANVLTF
>TRBD1|-|TRBV19|TRBJ2-4
TGTGCCAGTAGTATAGATACCGACAGGGGAAAATACTTC
CASSIDTDRGKYF
>-|-|TRBV30|TRBJ1-6
TGTGCCTGGAGTGTACCGAGCTCCTATAATTCACCCCTCCACTTT
CAWSVPSSYNSPLHF
>-|-|TRBV15|TRBJ2-7
TGTGCCACCAGCAGAAACGGAGAAGGGACCTACGAGCAGTACTTC
CATSRNGEGTYEQYF
>-|-|TRBV15|TRBJ2-1
TGTGCCACCAGCCGCAGACCGACAGGTCACTACAATGAGCAGTTCTTC
CATSRRPTGHYNEQFF